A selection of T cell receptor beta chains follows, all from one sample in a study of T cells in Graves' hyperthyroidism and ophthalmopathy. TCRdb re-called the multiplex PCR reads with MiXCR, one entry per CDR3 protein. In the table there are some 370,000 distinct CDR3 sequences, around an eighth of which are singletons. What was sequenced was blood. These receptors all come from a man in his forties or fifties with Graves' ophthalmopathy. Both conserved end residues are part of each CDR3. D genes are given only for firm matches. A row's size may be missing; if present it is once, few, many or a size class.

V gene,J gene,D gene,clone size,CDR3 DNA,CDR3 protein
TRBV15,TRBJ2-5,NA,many,TGTGCCACCAGCAGAGATCCCGGTTCTCAAGAGACCCAGTACTTC,CATSRDPGSQETQYF
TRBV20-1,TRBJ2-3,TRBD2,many,TGCAGTGCTAGAGGATCCGTCAGAGCGGGAGGGCCAGATACGCAGTATTTT,CSARGSVRAGGPDTQYF
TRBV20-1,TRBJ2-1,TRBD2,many,TGCAGTGCTAGTCGTTCTAGCGGGATCTACAATGAGCAGTTCTTC,CSASRSSGIYNEQFF
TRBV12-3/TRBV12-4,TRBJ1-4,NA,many,TGTGCCAGCAGTCCGCGGGGGAGAGACAATGAAAAACTGTTTTTT,CASSPRGRDNEKLFF
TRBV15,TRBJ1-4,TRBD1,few,TGTGCCACCAGCAGAGGACAGGGTCCAACTAATGAAAAACTGTTTTTT,CATSRGQGPTNEKLFF
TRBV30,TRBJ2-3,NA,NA,TGTGCCTGGTTCAAGACAGATACGCAGTATTTT,CAWFKTDTQYF
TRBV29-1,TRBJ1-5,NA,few,TGCAGCGTTGAAGTCGGATCCGGGGGTTGGGGCAATCAGCCCCAGCATTTT,CSVEVGSGGWGNQPQHF
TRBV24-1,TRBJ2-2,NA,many,TGTGCCACGGCCCGCGGGGGCGCGCCCGGGGAGCTGTTTTTT,CATARGGAPGELFF
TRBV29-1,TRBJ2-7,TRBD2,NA,TGCAGCGTGACAAAGGGCTGGAGCGGGACTCGGTACGAGCAGTACTTC,CSVTKGWSGTRYEQYF
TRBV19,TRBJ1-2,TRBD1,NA,TGTGCCAGTAGTATAGAGGCAGGGGGAGGAACTGGCTACACCTTC,CASSIEAGGGTGYTF
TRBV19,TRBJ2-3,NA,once,TGTGCCAGTAGGTCCGCAGCCTCCACAGATACGCAGTATTTT,CASRSAASTDTQYF
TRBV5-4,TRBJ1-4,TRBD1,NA,TGTGCCAGCAGCGGGGGGACAGGGGAGAGTGAAAAACTGTTTTTT,CASSGGTGESEKLFF
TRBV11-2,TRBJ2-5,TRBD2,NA,TGTGCCAGCAGCTTAGCGGGAGGGCGTCGAGAGACCCAGTACTTC,CASSLAGGRRETQYF